The rows below give T cell receptor beta chains drawn from one sample of a study of cytomegalovirus exposure and HLA in healthy donors. The table came from immunoSEQ multiplex PCR; TCRdb's copy has only in-frame clones and leaves some out. The top ten clones hold under 0.85% of a sample with about 220,000 clones, over 70% of them seen once. Source material: PBMCs. These TCRs come from a boy aged 2 to 9 in good health and CMV-seronegative. The CDR3 runs from the conserved cysteine through the conserved F or W. A D gene is named only where the DNA matches it firmly. Not all rows give a size; the values are once, few, many and, for expanded clones, a class.

j_call	d_call	v_call	clone_size	cdr3_aa	cdr3_nt
TRBJ2-5	TRBD2	TRBV13	NA	CASSLEAGAIGETQYF	TGTGCCAGCAGCTTAGAAGCGGGGGCCATCGGGGAGACCCAGTACTTC
TRBJ2-5	NA	TRBV5-6	NA	CASSLVTNGGETQYF	TGTGCCAGCAGCTTGGTTACCAACGGTGGAGAGACCCAGTACTTC
TRBJ2-7	TRBD2	TRBV5-1	NA	CASSRGTSGGYEQYF	TGCGCCAGCAGCCGAGGGACTAGCGGGGGCTACGAGCAGTACTTC
TRBJ1-1	NA	TRBV19	NA	CASRAGNTEAFF	TGTGCCAGTAGGGCAGGGAACACTGAAGCTTTCTTT
TRBJ2-7	NA	TRBV6-1	NA	CASSDWGGSTYEQYF	TGTGCCAGCAGTGATTGGGGCGGCTCCACTTACGAGCAGTACTTC
TRBJ2-7	NA	TRBV9	NA	CASSAGASEHEQYF	TGTGCCAGCAGCGCAGGGGCCAGCGAACACGAGCAGTACTTC
TRBJ1-4	NA	TRBV7-6	few	CASSLALGDEKLFF	TGTGCCAGCAGCCTCGCCCTCGGAGACGAAAAACTGTTTTTT
TRBJ1-3	NA	TRBV23-1	NA	CASSREAWPPGNTIYF	TGCGCCAGCAGTCGGGAGGCATGGCCGCCTGGAAACACCATATATTTT
TRBJ2-7	NA	TRBV5-4	NA	CASSHDGSSYEQYF	TGTGCCAGCAGCCACGACGGGAGCTCCTACGAGCAGTACTTC
TRBJ2-1	TRBD1	TRBV11-3	NA	CASSLGQYNEQFF	TGTGCCAGCAGCCTGGGACAGTACAATGAGCAGTTCTTC
TRBJ1-2	TRBD1	TRBV10-3	NA	CAISESGQINLLYGYTF	TGTGCCATCAGTGAGTCGGGACAGATCAATTTGCTCTATGGCTACACCTTC
TRBJ2-1	TRBD1	TRBV6-1	once	CASSVDRADNEQFF	TGTGCCAGCAGTGTAGACAGGGCGGACAATGAGCAGTTCTTC
TRBJ1-2	NA	TRBV5-1	NA	CASSFGQQVYGYTF	TGCGCCAGCAGCTTTGGCCAACAGGTTTATGGCTACACCTTC
TRBJ2-1	TRBD1	TRBV19	NA	CASTGGTEQFF	TGTGCCAGTACAGGGGGCACTGAGCAGTTCTTC
TRBJ2-5	TRBD2	TRBV28	NA	CASSQREASETQYF	TGTGCCAGCAGTCAGCGGGAGGCGTCAGAGACCCAGTACTTC
TRBJ2-5	NA	TRBV7-9	NA	CASNGGAPWETQYF	TGTGCCAGCAACGGAGGGGCGCCGTGGGAGACCCAGTACTTC
TRBJ1-2	TRBD1	TRBV6-5	NA	CASTSDYGTGNGYTF	TGTGCCAGCACCTCCGACTACGGGACAGGCAATGGCTACACCTTC
TRBJ1-1	NA	TRBV5-1	NA	CASSLFEGNTEAFF	TGCGCCAGCAGCTTGTTCGAGGGGAACACTGAAGCTTTCTTT
TRBJ1-4	NA	TRBV9	NA	CASSDTPEKLFF	TGTGCCAGCAGCGACACACCAGAAAAACTGTTTTTT
TRBJ2-1	NA	TRBV7-2	NA	CASSLEILASNYNEQFF	TGTGCCAGCAGCTTAGAGATTCTAGCGTCAAACTACAATGAGCAGTTCTTC
TRBJ2-5	NA	TRBV5-1	NA	CASSLAQVEQETQYF	TGCGCCAGCAGCTTGGCGCAGGTAGAACAAGAGACCCAGTACTTC
TRBJ2-3	TRBD2	TRBV27	NA	CASTSGGTPFAGDTDTQYF	TGTGCCAGCACCTCAGGAGGGACCCCTTTCGCGGGGGACACAGATACGCAGTATTTT
TRBJ2-7	NA	TRBV7-9	NA	CASSSPTDYEQYF	TGTGCCAGCAGCTCCCCGACAGACTACGAGCAGTACTTC
TRBJ2-7	NA	TRBV9	once	CASSVVWGDEQYF	TGTGCCAGCAGCGTAGTCTGGGGGGACGAGCAGTACTTC
TRBJ2-1	TRBD2	TRBV27	once	CAVRAGGPNEQFF	TGTGCCGTCCGAGCGGGAGGGCCGAATGAGCAGTTCTTC
TRBJ1-6	NA	TRBV4-2	many	CASSQERGGFSPLHF	TGTGCCAGCAGCCAAGAGAGGGGGGGCTTCTCACCCCTCCACTTT
TRBJ2-7	NA	TRBV27	NA	CASSLTAYSYEQYF	TGTGCCAGCAGTTTAACAGCATACTCCTACGAGCAGTACTTC
TRBJ2-7	NA	TRBV27	NA	CASSSTYEQYF	TGTGCCAGCAGTTCCACCTACGAGCAGTACTTC
TRBJ2-2	NA	TRBV6-5	NA	CASSSGTDTGELFF	TGTGCCAGCAGTTCCGGGACTGATACCGGGGAGCTGTTTTTT
TRBJ2-1	NA	TRBV6-6	NA	CASNPDRSSYNEQFF	TGTGCCAGCAACCCGGACAGAAGCTCCTACAATGAGCAGTTCTTC
TRBJ1-5	NA	TRBV5-6	NA	CASSSGGEDNQPQHF	TGTGCCAGTTCGAGCGGGGGCGAGGACAATCAGCCCCAGCATTTT
TRBJ2-7	NA	TRBV4-2	NA	CASSQDPDFSYEPYF	TGTGCCAGCAGCCAAGATCCAGACTTCTCCTACGAGCCGTACTTC
TRBJ2-3	TRBD2	TRBV4-2	NA	CASSRGLVTGADTQYF	TGTGCCAGCAGCCGGGGACTAGTTACAGGAGCAGATACGCAGTATTTT
TRBJ2-7	NA	TRBV6-6	NA	CASSEVPANEQYF	TGTGCCAGCAGTGAGGTCCCCGCCAACGAGCAGTACTTC
TRBJ2-3	TRBD1	TRBV18	NA	CASSPDRVVDTQYF	TGTGCCAGCTCACCGGACAGGGTAGTGGATACGCAGTATTTT
TRBJ1-2	TRBD1	TRBV19	NA	CASSTTSGQTYGYTF	TGTGCCAGTAGTACGACCTCGGGACAGACCTATGGCTACACCTTC
TRBJ1-2	TRBD1	TRBV25-1	once	CASSSWIQGGYGYTF	TGTGCCAGCAGTTCGTGGATCCAGGGGGGCTATGGCTACACCTTC
TRBJ2-3	NA	TRBV18	NA	CASSPLETRMPDTQYF	TGTGCCAGCTCACCCCTGGAGACTAGGATGCCAGATACGCAGTATTTT
TRBJ2-7	NA	TRBV10-3	few	CAISEISRAGSYEQYF	TGTGCCATCAGTGAGATATCGCGGGCTGGGTCCTACGAGCAGTACTTC
TRBJ2-2	TRBD2	TRBV7-2	NA	CASRPVASGNVGELFF	TGTGCCAGCAGACCGGTGGCTAGCGGGAATGTCGGGGAGCTGTTTTTT
TRBJ1-4	TRBD1	TRBV7-8	once	CASRPGQLNEKLFF	TGTGCCAGCCGCCCGGGACAGCTTAATGAAAAACTGTTTTTT
TRBJ1-2	TRBD1	TRBV6-5	NA	CASSERTGHYGYTF	TGTGCCAGCAGTGAAAGGACAGGGCACTATGGCTACACCTTC